This TCR beta chain was obtained from a study of T-cell reconstitution after alpha-beta-depleted transplantation in children. The CDR3 covers 17 residues. The V segment lost 4 bases and the J segment 1 base; nucleotides outside the gene matches: 5. It was with unique molecular identifiers that the TCRbeta library was prepared. TCRdb reprocessed the PCR reads with MiXCR, giving one entry per CDR3 protein. The table includes approximately 490,000 distinct CDR3 sequences, around an eighth detected once. This clonotype was counted ten times or more. The sample was PBMCs from the stem cell graft donor, taken from the stem cell graft. The chain links TRBV12-3 or TRBV12-4 to TRBJ2-2; 11 positions agree with TRBD2. This receptor was identified in a human donor who donated a stem cell graft to a child with combined immunodeficiency. DNA of the CDR3: TGTGCCAGCAGTTCCCGACTAGCGGGGCGGAACACCGGGGAGCTGTTTTTT. This translates into CASSSRLAGRNTGELFF.